This T cell receptor beta chain was obtained from a study of T cell responses to AZD1222 COVID-19 vaccine. Study-wide findings and caveats: As reported, nearly half of all spike-specific TCRs target variant regions that are unmutated. Spike-specific TCR breadth and depth rose after two AZD1222 doses. Females outnumbered males among donors, who were mostly white British; clonal diversity was possibly underestimated.

CDR1 is SGHDN and CDR2 is FVKESK in the germline V gene. V was pared by 0 bases and J by 1 base, with 9 bases between. The CDR3 spans 15 residues. Generated by immunoSEQ multiplex PCR, the TCRdb table keeps only in-frame clones and is missing some. The table shows about 110,000 clones, with over 80% occurring only once. The study pooled second doses at about 4 or about 12 weeks. Worth noting for this clone: Antigen unknown.

The clonotype was recovered from an adult who received the AZD1222 COVID-19 vaccine. This specimen was peripheral blood, taken 28 days after the second AZD1222 dose. The rearrangement uses TRBV14 and TRBJ1-1; the D is unclear. CDR3 bases: TGTGCCAGCAGCCAAGAGGGTTTCTGGAACACTGAAGCTTTCTTT. As protein: CASSQEGFWNTEAFF.